These T cell receptor beta chains were read from a single sample in a study of blood T cell repertoires in COVID-19. TCRdb keeps only in-frame clones here, not all; method: immunoSEQ multiplex PCR. Among about 240,000 clones, 75% to 85% were seen once, and the ten largest hold less than 6.5%. The source material was peripheral blood. Source of these receptors: a man in his forties or fifties with COVID-19, enrolled during active disease. The CDR3 runs from the conserved cysteine through the conserved F or W. A D gene is named only where the DNA matches it firmly. Expanded clones are given a class, and other clones once, few, many or no size at all.

V: TRBV28
D: NA
J: TRBJ2-6
size: NA
DNA: TGTGCCAGCAGTTCGCGACTTGCTGGGGCCAACGTCCTGACTTTC
CDR3: CASSSRLAGANVLTF

V: TRBV19
D: TRBD1
J: TRBJ2-3
size: NA
DNA: TGTGCCAGTAGTATAGGAGGGGGCCGTCACACAGATACGCAGTATTTT
CDR3: CASSIGGGRHTDTQYF

V: TRBV19
D: TRBD2
J: TRBJ2-4
size: NA
DNA: TGTGCCAGTAGTCGTTATACTAGCGGGGGGGTCAAAAACATTCAGTACTTC
CDR3: CASSRYTSGGVKNIQYF

V: TRBV3-1/TRBV3-2
D: NA
J: TRBJ2-7
size: NA
DNA: TGTGCCAGCAGCCAATCGGACAATTGGGGCGAGCAGTACTTC
CDR3: CASSQSDNWGEQYF

V: TRBV6-5
D: NA
J: TRBJ1-6
size: NA
DNA: TGTGCCAGCAGTTACATGGCCAGGGATAATTCACCCCTCCACTTT
CDR3: CASSYMARDNSPLHF

V: TRBV30
D: NA
J: TRBJ1-2
size: NA
DNA: TGTGCCTTATACAGCCAAAAATTCTATGGCTACACCTTC
CDR3: CALYSQKFYGYTF

V: TRBV19
D: NA
J: TRBJ2-1
size: NA
DNA: TGTGCCAGTAGGCGGGACCGGAGCTCCTACAATGAGCAGTTCTTC
CDR3: CASRRDRSSYNEQFF

V: TRBV18
D: TRBD1
J: TRBJ1-1
size: NA
DNA: TGTGCCAGCTCGCAGGGGGCGGATTACACTGAAGCTTTCTTT
CDR3: CASSQGADYTEAFF

V: TRBV4-3
D: NA
J: TRBJ2-7
size: NA
DNA: TGCGCCAGCAGCCAAGACAGGGCTCACGAGCAGTACTTC
CDR3: CASSQDRAHEQYF

V: TRBV6-5
D: TRBD1
J: TRBJ1-5
size: NA
DNA: TGTGCCAGCAGCCCGGGACAGGGGGCGTCTCAGCCCCAGCATTTT
CDR3: CASSPGQGASQPQHF

V: TRBV11-2
D: NA
J: TRBJ2-3
size: NA
DNA: TGTGCCAGCAGCTTAGCGGGGTATGGCACAGATACGCAGTATTTT
CDR3: CASSLAGYGTDTQYF

V: TRBV5-8
D: NA
J: TRBJ2-5
size: once
DNA: TGTGCCAGCAGCTTGGTGGGTAGCGGTTACCAAGAGACCCAGTACTTC
CDR3: CASSLVGSGYQETQYF

V: TRBV20-1
D: NA
J: TRBJ1-4
size: NA
DNA: TGCAGTGCTAGTACTCCTAATGAAAAACTGTTTTTT
CDR3: CSASTPNEKLFF

V: TRBV2
D: NA
J: TRBJ1-4
size: NA
DNA: TGTGCCAGCAGGGGAATCGGACAGTTTAATGAAAAACTGTTTTTT
CDR3: CASRGIGQFNEKLFF

V: TRBV7-2
D: NA
J: TRBJ1-5
size: once
DNA: TGTGCCAGCAGCTTAGCCCCGAATCAGCCCCAGCATTTT
CDR3: CASSLAPNQPQHF

V: TRBV6-2/TRBV6-3
D: TRBD2
J: TRBJ2-1
size: NA
DNA: TGTGCCAGCAGTTACGGTTCGGGGGGGATCTACAATGAGCAGTTCTTC
CDR3: CASSYGSGGIYNEQFF

V: TRBV19
D: NA
J: TRBJ2-1
size: NA
DNA: TGTGCCAGTAGTATTGGGGCGTGGGTTCCCTACAATGAGCAGTTCTTC
CDR3: CASSIGAWVPYNEQFF

V: TRBV5-1
D: TRBD2
J: TRBJ2-3
size: NA
DNA: TGCGCCAGCAGATTAAGCGGGGGGTACACAGATACGCAGTATTTT
CDR3: CASRLSGGYTDTQYF

V: TRBV4-2
D: NA
J: TRBJ1-1
size: NA
DNA: TGTGCCAGCAGCCAAGAGAGGATTCGGAACACTGAAGCTTTCTTT
CDR3: CASSQERIRNTEAFF

V: TRBV7-6
D: TRBD2
J: TRBJ2-1
size: NA
DNA: TGTGCCAGCAGCTTAGAGGTAGCGGGGGGGAGGAATGAGCAGTTCTTC
CDR3: CASSLEVAGGRNEQFF

V: TRBV29-1
D: NA
J: TRBJ1-2
size: few
DNA: TGCAGCGTCGACAGGACGGGGGGCTACACCTTC
CDR3: CSVDRTGGYTF

V: TRBV4-2
D: TRBD2
J: TRBJ2-3
size: NA
DNA: TGTGCCAGCAGCCAAGATCGGGGAACTACTAGCGGGCATCCAGATACGCAGTATTTT
CDR3: CASSQDRGTTSGHPDTQYF